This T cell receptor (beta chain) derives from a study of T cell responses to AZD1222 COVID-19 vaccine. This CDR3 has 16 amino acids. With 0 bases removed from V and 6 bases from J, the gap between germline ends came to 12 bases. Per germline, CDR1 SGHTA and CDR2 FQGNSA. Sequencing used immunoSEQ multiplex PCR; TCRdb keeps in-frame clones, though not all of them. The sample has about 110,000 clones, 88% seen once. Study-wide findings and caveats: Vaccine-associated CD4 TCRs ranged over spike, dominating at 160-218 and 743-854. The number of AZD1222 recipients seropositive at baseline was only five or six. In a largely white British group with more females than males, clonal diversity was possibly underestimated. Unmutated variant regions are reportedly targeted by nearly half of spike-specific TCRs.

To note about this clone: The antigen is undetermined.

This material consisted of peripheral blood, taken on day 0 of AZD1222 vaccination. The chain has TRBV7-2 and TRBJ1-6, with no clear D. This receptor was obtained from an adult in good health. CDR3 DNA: TGTGCCAGCAGCTTAGCAGGGCACTTCCCTAATTCACCCCTCCACTTT. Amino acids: CASSLAGHFPNSPLHF.